Listed below are T cell receptor beta chains from one sample, sequenced in a study of low-dose radiotherapy and immunotherapy resistance in tumors. TCRdb re-derived calls from the reads in MiXCR, one entry per CDR3 protein. The sample shows 65,000 to 85,000 distinct CDR3 sequences, over 15% of them seen only once. The starting material was PBMCs, obtained after low-dose radiotherapy plus immunotherapy. The receptors come from a male donor with prostate cancer. Both conserved end residues are part of each CDR3. A D gene is named only where the DNA matches it firmly. Clone sizes are given selectively: once, few, many, or a class where the clone is expanded.

D gene	V gene	J gene	clone size	CDR3 protein	CDR3 DNA
.	TRBV18	TRBJ2-2	.	CASSPGLTNTGELFF	TGTGCCAGCTCTCCGGGACTGACGAACACCGGGGAGCTGTTTTTT
TRBD1	TRBV20-1	TRBJ2-7	many	CSAKLRDRSSYEQYF	TGCAGTGCGAAACTCCGGGACAGGAGCTCCTACGAGCAGTACTTC
.	TRBV25-1	TRBJ2-6	many	CASSEGSLGANVLTF	TGTGCCAGCAGTGAAGGGAGTCTAGGGGCCAACGTCCTGACTTTC
TRBD1	TRBV29-1	TRBJ1-5	many	CSARLGTGGNQPQHF	TGCAGCGCCCGATTGGGGACAGGGGGCAATCAGCCCCAGCATTTT
TRBD2	TRBV7-6	TRBJ2-1	many	CASSPWLAGNNEQFF	TGTGCCAGCAGCCCCTGGCTAGCGGGCAACAATGAGCAGTTCTTC
.	TRBV5-1	TRBJ2-2	few	CASSSLITSGSGTGELFFF	.
.	TRBV6-2/TRBV6-3	TRBJ2-3	many	CASSPSAGDTQYF	TGTGCCAGCAGTCCCTCAGCTGGAGATACGCAGTATTTT
.	TRBV7-9	TRBJ2-5	many	CASTLGGIEETQYF	TGTGCCAGCACCCTAGGGGGGATCGAGGAGACCCAGTACTTC
TRBD2	TRBV10-3	TRBJ2-3	many	CAIRELAGGAQYF	TGTGCCATCAGAGAGCTAGCGGGAGGAGCGCAGTATTTT
.	TRBV7-2	TRBJ1-1	many	CASSLLTGRTGGGTEAFF	TGTGCCAGCAGCTTATTGACTGGCCGGACGGGGGGCGGCACTGAAGCTTTCTTT
.	TRBV6-2/TRBV6-3	TRBJ2-2	many	CASSYRVTLTGELFF	TGTGCCAGCAGTTACAGGGTAACCCTTACCGGGGAGCTGTTTTTT
.	TRBV10-3	TRBJ2-6	few	CAISERGGLSGANVLTF	TGTGCCATCAGTGAGAGGGGGGGACTCTCTGGGGCCAACGTCCTGACTTTC
.	TRBV20-1	TRBJ1-5	many	CSASRANQPQHF	TGCAGCGCTAGCAGGGCTAATCAGCCCCAGCATTTT
.	TRBV6-2/TRBV6-3	TRBJ2-3	.	CASSQAGLYTQYF	TGTGCCAGCAGTCAAGCAGGACTCTATACGCAGTATTTT
.	TRBV2	TRBJ2-3	many	CASSEFGTDTQYF	TGTGCCAGCAGTGAATTCGGCACAGATACGCAGTATTTT
.	TRBV28	TRBJ2-4	many	CASKGGGARNIQYF	TGTGCCAGCAAAGGGGGGGGGGCGCGAAACATTCAGTACTTC
TRBD1	TRBV6-2/TRBV6-3	TRBJ2-5	many	CASRSGGETQYF	TGTGCCAGCAGGTCAGGGGGAGAGACCCAGTACTTC
.	TRBV6-5	TRBJ2-7	many	CASSYGVTYYEQYF	TGTGCCAGCAGTTACGGGGTTACCTACTACGAGCAGTACTTC
TRBD1	TRBV12-3/TRBV12-4	TRBJ1-2	.	CASSARDSF	TGTGCCAGCAGTGCCCGGGACAGCTTC
.	TRBV29-1	TRBJ1-1	many	CSATKGNTEAFF	TGCAGCGCTACTAAGGGGAACACTGAAGCTTTCTTT
.	TRBV10-3	TRBJ2-2	.	CAISDPGQARELFFF	.
.	TRBV12-3/TRBV12-4	TRBJ2-7	many	CASSLNPSEQYF	TGTGCCAGCAGTTTAAACCCCTCCGAGCAGTACTTC
.	TRBV7-2	TRBJ2-7	many	CASSPQGGKGSEQYF	TGTGCCAGCAGCCCCCAGGGCGGGAAAGGTAGCGAGCAGTACTTC
TRBD2	TRBV28	TRBJ2-1	.	CASTLYPAGSSYNEQFF	TGTGCCAGCACCCTATACCCAGCGGGGAGCTCCTACAATGAGCAGTTCTTC
.	TRBV3-1	TRBJ2-7	many	CASSQSVAASSYEQYF	TGTGCCAGCAGCCAATCCGTAGCGGCGAGCTCCTACGAGCAGTACTTC
.	TRBV7-9	TRBJ1-6	many	CASSFEGDNSPLHF	TGTGCCAGCAGCTTTGAGGGGGATAATTCACCCCTCCACTTT
.	TRBV5-6	TRBJ2-1	few	CASSPTVYNEQFF	TGTGCCAGCAGCCCCACAGTGTACAATGAGCAGTTCTTC
.	TRBV10-3	TRBJ2-2	.	CAIMEGGTGELFF	TGTGCCATCATGGAGGGAGGAACCGGGGAGCTGTTTTTT
TRBD2	TRBV11-2	TRBJ2-3	many	CASRLSGRGGTDTQYF	TGTGCCAGCAGACTAAGCGGGAGAGGGGGCACAGATACGCAGTATTTT
.	TRBV2	TRBJ2-1	.	CASSEASGRLNEQFF	TGTGCCAGCAGTGAAGCCAGCGGGCGGCTCAATGAGCAGTTCTTC
.	TRBV6-2/TRBV6-3	TRBJ1-1	many	CASSYFPQGTGNTEAFF	TGTGCCAGCAGTTACTTCCCACAGGGAACTGGGAACACTGAAGCTTTCTTT
.	TRBV7-9	TRBJ1-1	many	CASSLDDYRAPNTEAFF	TGTGCCAGCAGCTTAGACGATTACAGGGCTCCGAACACTGAAGCTTTCTTT
TRBD2	TRBV28	TRBJ2-2	many	CAARSIEAGGLWDTGELFF	TGTGCAGCGCGGAGTATTGAGGCGGGAGGACTGTGGGACACCGGGGAGCTGTTTTTT
.	TRBV7-8	TRBJ2-7	many	CASSLGYTLDEQYF	TGTGCCAGCAGCTTAGGTTATACGCTGGACGAGCAGTACTTC
TRBD2	TRBV7-9	TRBJ2-1	many	CASSPGGGEQFF	TGTGCCAGCAGCCCGGGGGGTGGTGAGCAGTTCTTC
.	TRBV7-3	TRBJ2-3	many	CASSLLVGDTQYF	TGTGCCAGCAGCCTACTAGTAGGGGATACGCAGTATTTT
.	TRBV28	TRBJ1-2	few	CASRGGVNYGYTF	TGTGCCAGCCGCGGTGGGGTTAACTATGGCTACACCTTC
.	TRBV2	TRBJ2-5	.	CASSWTEYQETQYF	TGTGCCAGCAGTTGGACGGAGTACCAAGAGACCCAGTACTTC
TRBD2	TRBV19	TRBJ2-5	many	CASSIPTSGVQETQYF	TGTGCCAGTAGTATACCGACTAGCGGGGTACAAGAGACCCAGTACTTC
.	TRBV12-3/TRBV12-4	TRBJ1-6	many	CASSLAQDNSPLHF	TGTGCCAGCAGTTTAGCCCAGGATAATTCACCCCTCCACTTT
.	TRBV20-1	TRBJ1-1	many	CSATQFFDTEAFF	TGCAGTGCTACACAGTTCTTTGACACTGAAGCTTTCTTT
.	TRBV28	TRBJ2-6	many	CASRQTGANVLTF	TGTGCCAGCAGGCAGACTGGGGCCAACGTCCTGACTTTC
TRBD1	TRBV6-2/TRBV6-3	TRBJ1-2	many	CASSETGNHGYTF	TGTGCCAGCAGTGAGACAGGGAACCATGGCTACACCTTC